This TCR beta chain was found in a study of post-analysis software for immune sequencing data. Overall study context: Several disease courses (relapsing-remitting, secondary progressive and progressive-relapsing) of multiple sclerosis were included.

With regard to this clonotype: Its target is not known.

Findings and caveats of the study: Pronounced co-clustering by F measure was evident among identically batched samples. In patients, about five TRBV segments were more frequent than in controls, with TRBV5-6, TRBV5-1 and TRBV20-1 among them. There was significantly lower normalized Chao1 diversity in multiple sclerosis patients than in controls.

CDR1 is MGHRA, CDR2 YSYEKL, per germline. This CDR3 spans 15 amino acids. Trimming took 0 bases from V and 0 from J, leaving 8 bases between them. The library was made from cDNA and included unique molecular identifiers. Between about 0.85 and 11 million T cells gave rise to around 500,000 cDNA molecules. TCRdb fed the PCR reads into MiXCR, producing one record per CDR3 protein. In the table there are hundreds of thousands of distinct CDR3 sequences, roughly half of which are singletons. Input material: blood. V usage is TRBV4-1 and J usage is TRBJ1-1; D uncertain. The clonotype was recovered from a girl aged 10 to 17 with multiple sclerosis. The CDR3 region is CASSQDPNVNTEAFF. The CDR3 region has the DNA TGCGCCAGCAGCCAAGATCCGAATGTGAACACTGAAGCTTTCTTT.